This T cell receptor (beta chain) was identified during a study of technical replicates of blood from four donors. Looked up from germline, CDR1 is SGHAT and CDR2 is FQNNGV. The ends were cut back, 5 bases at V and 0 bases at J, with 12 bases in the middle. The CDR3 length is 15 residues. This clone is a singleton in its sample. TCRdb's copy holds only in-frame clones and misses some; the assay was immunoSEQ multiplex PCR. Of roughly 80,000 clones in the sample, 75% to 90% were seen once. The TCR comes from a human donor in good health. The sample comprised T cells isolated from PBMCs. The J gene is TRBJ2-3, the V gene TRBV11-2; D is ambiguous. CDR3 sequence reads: CASSARSPSTDTQYF. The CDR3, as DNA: TGTGCCAGCAGCGCCCGTAGTCCTAGCACAGATACGCAGTATTTT.